These 22 T cell receptor beta chains came from one sample sequenced in a study of control samples from healthy donors and cancer patients. TCRdb's table, derived via immunoSEQ multiplex PCR, lists solely in-frame clones and lacks some. The sample lists 200,000 to 250,000 clones, roughly 94% occurring once. Sequences were obtained from blood. These receptor sequences come from a man aged 45 to 65 in good health.

The chain carries TRBV5-6 and TRBJ2-7; D unclear. The CDR3 extends over 15 amino acids. With 1 base removed from V and 3 bases from J, the gap between germline ends came to 14 bases. The germline V gene encodes CDR1 SGHDT and CDR2 YYEEEE. CDR3 sequence reads: CASSLSHQFLYEQYF. The CDR3 region has the DNA TGTGCCAGCAGCTTGTCTCATCAATTCCTCTACGAGCAGTACTTC.

The J gene is TRBJ1-1, the V gene TRBV25-1; 8 bases fit TRBD1. This CDR3 is 14 amino acids long. V was clipped by 7 bases and J by 5 bases; unmatched bases: 9. CDR1 and CDR2 from the germline V gene are MGHDK and SYGVNS. CDR3 in DNA: TGTGCCAGCACCGCACAGGGGGAAGGGACTGAAGCTTTCTTT. Protein product: CASTAQGEGTEAFF. Combining the CDR3 with reference TRBV25-1 and TRBJ1-1 gives the whole variable domain EADIYQTPRYLVIGTGKKITLECSQTMGHDKMYWYQQDPGMELHLIHYSYGVNSTEKGDLSSESTVSRIRTEHFPLTLESARPSHTSQYLCASTAQGEGTEAFFGQGTRLTVV.

The rearrangement uses TRBV7-2 and TRBJ1-2; D is unresolved. CDR1 is SGHTA and CDR2 is FQGNSA in the germline V gene. Trimming cost V 5 bases and J 2 bases, with 12 bases left between them. This CDR3 has 14 residues. Written as DNA, the CDR3 is TGTGCCAGCAGCCGGGTGGGCGGGAACTATGGCTACACCTTC. Translation gives CASSRVGGNYGYTF.

The chain links TRBV9 to TRBJ2-5; no clear D. Germline CDR1 reads SGDLS; CDR2 reads YYNGEE. This CDR3 has 15 residues. Deletions cut 4 bases from V and 0 bases from J, with 13 bases between. The DNA of the CDR3 is TGTGCCAGCAGCTCAAGGATCGTGTACCAAGAGACCCAGTACTTC. It is translated as CASSSRIVYQETQYF.

The chain combines TRBV4-1 with TRBJ1-3; TRBD1 agrees at 11 bases. The germline CDR1 and CDR2 sequences are MGHRA and YSYEKL. V trimming: 0 bases; J trimming: 4 bases; junction bases outside the gene matches: 8. The CDR3 runs 18 residues. The CDR3 nucleotides read TGCGCCAGCAGCCAAGAAAGGGACAGGGGGTCGAAAGGAAACACCATATATTTT. Translated, it gives CASSQERDRGSKGNTIYF.

A single count supports this clone. Other DNA sequences from this sample encode an identical CDR3 as well. The CDR3 DNA reads TGTGCCAGCAGCGTAGACCTCCAAAGGAACACTGAAGCTTTCTTT. It encodes CASSVDLQRNTEAFF. This chain links TRBV9 with TRBJ1-1, with unresolved D. The germline V gene has CDR1 SGDLS and CDR2 YYNGEE. The CDR3 covers 15 residues. Trimming left V 0 bases short and J 1 base short, with 10 bases between.

The genes are TRBV19 and TRBJ2-4; the D gene is possibly TRBD1 (5 bases). The CDR3 consists of 15 residues. Germline V gives CDR1 LNHDA, CDR2 SQIVND (reference sequence). V was cut by 3 bases and J by 6 bases, with 15 bases left in between. CDR3 region: CASSIAGADGNIQYF. CDR3 DNA sequence: TGTGCCAGTAGTATCGCTGGGGCCGACGGAAACATTCAGTACTTC.

The chain joins TRBV5-1 to TRBJ1-5; no firm D call. The CDR3 length is 13 residues. V was trimmed by 4 bases and J by 0 bases, leaving 5 bases between them. Germline lookup yields CDR1 SGHRS and CDR2 YFSETQ. CDR3 nucleotides: TGCGCCAGCAGCACTGATAGCAATCAGCCCCAGCATTTT. Amino acid sequence: CASSTDSNQPQHF.

The chain combines TRBV19 with TRBJ2-2, with D hard to call. With 10 bases removed from V and 1 base from J, the gap between germline ends came to 13 bases. The CDR3 sequence is 14 residues long. Looked up from germline, CDR1 is LNHDA and CDR2 is SQIVND (reference sequence). This chain's CDR3 is CATNRAQNTGELFF. The CDR3 DNA reads TGTGCCACCAACCGGGCCCAGAACACCGGGGAGCTGTTTTTT.

With regard to this clone: The DNA is left out, because the CDR3 cannot be placed on it with certainty; the CDR3 is given as TCRdb lists it. The chain uses TRBV1 and TRBJ2-7; TRBD2 was called by the table and not checked on the DNA. TRBV1 is shown as a pseudogene. The CDR3 spans 16 residues, counting both ends. This CDR3 is CTSSHVAGGISYEQYV.

V and J are TRBV5-1 and TRBJ2-3; 9 bases agree with TRBD2. This CDR3 has 16 amino acids. V was pared by 0 bases and J by 0 bases, with 2 bases of the junction left unmatched. CDR1 and CDR2 from the germline V gene are SGHRS and YFSETQ. DNA of the CDR3: TGCGCCAGCAGCTTGGTGACTAGCGGAAGCACAGATACGCAGTATTTT. Translated, it gives CASSLVTSGSTDTQYF.

The chain uses TRBV19 and TRBJ2-1; 15 bases agree with TRBD2. With 7 bases clipped from V and 7 bases from J, the junction kept 5 bases outside the gene matches. Germline-derived CDR1 and CDR2 are LNHDA and SQIVND (reference sequence). The CDR3 contains 15 residues. The CDR3 bases are TGTGCCAGTAAAGGACTAGCGGGGGGGAGTAATGAGCAGTTCTTC. Its translation: CASKGLAGGSNEQFF.

This clone was found once. V is TRBV6-1 and J is TRBJ2-1, with 8 bases aligning to TRBD2. Germline V CDR1 and CDR2: MNHNS, SASEGT. The CDR3 has 16 residues. Trimming took 3 bases from V and 1 from J; bases not matched to a gene: 5. The DNA of the CDR3 is TGTGCCAGCAGTGACGGCGGGGGGCCATCCTACAATGAGCAGTTCTTC. Residues: CASSDGGGPSYNEQFF.

The rearrangement joins TRBV27 to TRBJ1-6; D is possibly TRBD1 (5 bases). Trimming removed 7 bases from V and 5 bases from J, with 21 bases in between. Germline V CDR1 and CDR2: MNHEY, SMNVEV (reference sequence). This CDR3 is built from 17 residues. CDR3 in DNA: TGTGCCAGCACTCTGGGTGGGGCCGGGAGAAATAATTCACCCCTCCACTTT. This encodes CASTLGGAGRNNSPLHF.

The genes are TRBV7-2 and TRBJ2-2; the D gene is possibly TRBD1 (5 bases). V was pared by 3 bases and J by 7 bases, with 9 bases between. The CDR3 sequence is 13 residues long. The germline CDR1 and CDR2 sequences are SGHTA and FQGNSA. CDR3 amino acids: CASSFAGRGELFF. CDR3 nucleotides: TGTGCCAGCAGCTTTGCAGGGCGCGGGGAGCTGTTTTTT.

The chain combines TRBV7-2 with TRBJ1-6, with 7 nucleotides matching TRBD1. Germline V gene lookup returns CDR1 SGHTA and CDR2 FQGNSA. The CDR3 has 15 amino acids. V gave up 11 bases and J gave up 10 bases; unmatched junction bases: 17. The CDR3 is CASQGLPQPGSPLHF. CDR3 nucleotides: TGTGCCTCACAGGGGTTGCCCCAGCCAGGGTCACCCCTCCACTTT.

The chain recombines TRBV28 with TRBJ1-5; D is undetermined. CDR3 length: 14 amino acids. Germline-derived CDR1 and CDR2 are MDHEN and SYDVKM. Trimming left V 2 bases short and J 3 bases short, with 8 bases between. The chain's CDR3 is CASSLVVSNQPQHF. The DNA for the CDR3 is TGTGCCAGCAGTTTAGTCGTGTCCAATCAGCCCCAGCATTTT.

As regards this clone: The DNA is left out, because the CDR3 cannot be placed on it with certainty; the CDR3 is given as TCRdb lists it. The rearrangement uses TRBV21-1 and TRBJ2-2; no DNA check was done on the table's D call, TRBD2. TRBV21-1 is annotated as a pseudogene. Counting both end residues, the CDR3 totals 18 amino acids. CDR3 protein: CASSKGVGAGADTGELFF.

V gene TRBV6-5 combines with J gene TRBJ2-3; no definite D call. This CDR3 region has 13 residues. Germline V gives CDR1 MNHEY, CDR2 SVGAGI. Trimming shortened V by 5 bases and J by 3 bases, and 9 bases separated the two germline ends. CDR3 DNA sequence: TGTGCCAGCAGTCGGTTGGGTACAGATACGCAGTATTTT. Residues: CASSRLGTDTQYF.

The chain has TRBV6-5 and TRBJ2-5; D gene ambiguous. V shed 0 bases and J shed 5 bases, with 7 bases lying between them. Germline CDR1 is MNHEY and CDR2 is SVGAGI. This CDR3 has 13 amino acids. As DNA, the CDR3 is TGTGCCAGCAGTTACTCACCAAGCGAGACCCAGTACTTC. It specifies CASSYSPSETQYF.

The CDR3 sequence: CASSPEQTANEKLFF. CDR3 in DNA: TGTGCCAGCAGCCCAGAGCAGACGGCTAATGAAAAACTGTTTTTT. The rearrangement uses TRBV4-2 and TRBJ1-4; D is unclear. Germline CDR1 reads LGHNA; CDR2 reads YNFKEQ. V lost 4 bases and J 3 bases, leaving 12 bases between the germline ends. The CDR3 is made up of 15 amino acids.

The chain joins TRBV29-1 to TRBJ1-2; unclear D gene. This CDR3 region has 11 residues. The germline V gene has CDR1 SQVTM and CDR2 ANQGSEA. The V gene lost 4 bases and the J gene lost 6 bases, with 9 bases spanning the gap. This CDR3 reads CSVGWGNGYTF. DNA of the CDR3: TGCAGCGTTGGATGGGGAAATGGCTACACCTTC.